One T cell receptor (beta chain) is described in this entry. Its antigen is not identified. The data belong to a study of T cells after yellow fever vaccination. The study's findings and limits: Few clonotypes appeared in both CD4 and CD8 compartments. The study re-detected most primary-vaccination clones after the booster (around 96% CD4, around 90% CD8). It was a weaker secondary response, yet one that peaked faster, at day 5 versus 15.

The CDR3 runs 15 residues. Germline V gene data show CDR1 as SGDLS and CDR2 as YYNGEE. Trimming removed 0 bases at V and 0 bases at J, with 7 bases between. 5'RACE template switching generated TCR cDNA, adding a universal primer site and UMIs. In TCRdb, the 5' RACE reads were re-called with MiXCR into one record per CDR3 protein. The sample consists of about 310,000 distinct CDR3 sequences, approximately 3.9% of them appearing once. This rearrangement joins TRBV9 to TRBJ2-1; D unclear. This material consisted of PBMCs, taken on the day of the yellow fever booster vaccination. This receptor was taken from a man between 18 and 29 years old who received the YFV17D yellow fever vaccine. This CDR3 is CASSVESSSYNEQFF. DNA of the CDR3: TGTGCCAGCAGCGTAGAAAGTAGCTCCTACAATGAGCAGTTCTTC.